This TCR beta chain was found in a study of control samples from healthy donors and cancer patients. Germline V CDR1 and CDR2: SNHLY, FYNNEI. Trimming pared 7 bases from V and 6 bases from J, leaving 16 bases between. This CDR3 contains 13 residues. Profiled with immunoSEQ multiplex PCR; TCRdb holds only in-frame clones, not every one. The sample carries 95,000 to 110,000 clones, roughly 89% recorded once. The sample comprised PBMCs. This TCR derives from a man aged 55 to 69 with lung cancer. The V call is TRBV2, the J call TRBJ2-7; tentatively, D is TRBD1 (5 bases). This CDR3 reads CASKGTGHGEQYV. The CDR3 DNA is TGTGCCAGCAAGGGTACAGGCCATGGCGAGCAGTACGTC.